The text below deals with one T cell receptor (beta chain). Its matching antigen is unknown. The data are from a study of cytotoxic CD8 clonotypes in ibrutinib-treated CLL. Study summary: For this cohort, patients were some eleven relapsed/refractory and 15 treatment-naive, while 17 were IGHV unmutated. The samples contained approximately 280,000 productive templates on average. They also contained an average of approximately 94,000 productive rearrangements.

General study results and limits: Increased clonality at ibrutinib response gave way to a return toward baseline at progression.

Sequencing sought depths of 1 in 200,000 to 1 in 1 million T cells. The method was immunoSEQ multiplex PCR; TCRdb's version includes in-frame clones alone and lacks a portion of them. The table has roughly 250,000 clones, 60% to 75% seen once. The V and J ends lost 0 bases and 8 bases respectively, with 13 bases between them. Germline CDR1 LNHNV, CDR2 YYDKDF (reference sequence). This CDR3 has 15 amino acids. This chain uses TRBV15 with TRBJ1-4; a weak D match, TRBD1 (6 bases). This receptor was identified in a human donor with chronic lymphocytic leukemia. The sample in question was PBMCs, obtained after 24 months of ibrutinib treatment. DNA for the CDR3: TGTGCCACCAGCAGAGACTCAGGGGTAGGCGAAAAACTGTTTTTT. Its translation: CATSRDSGVGEKLFF.